The 5 T cell receptor beta chains below all came from one sample that was sequenced in a study of cytomegalovirus exposure and HLA in healthy donors. PCR used 60 Vbeta primers and 13 Jbeta primers. Only in-frame clones appear in the TCRdb table, and some are missing; sequencing was by immunoSEQ multiplex PCR. The sample lists around 70,000 clones, about two thirds occurring once. Sequencing was carried out using PBMCs. Every receptor here comes from a middle-aged woman in good health and CMV-seropositive.

The chain is built from TRBV5-6 and TRBJ2-7; 7 nucleotides match TRBD1. CDR1 and CDR2 (germline): SGHDT, YYEEEE. V dropped 4 bases and J dropped 3; count of bases not matched to a gene: 10. The CDR3 sequence is 15 residues long. The CDR3 region is CASSTDPRDSYEQYF. The CDR3 region has the DNA TGTGCCAGCAGCACAGACCCACGGGACAGCTACGAGCAGTACTTC.

The chain carries TRBV14 and TRBJ2-5; tentatively, D is TRBD2 (6 bases). CDR1 SGHDN and CDR2 FVKESK come from the germline V gene. The V end was cut by 4 bases, the J end by 5 bases, with 20 bases between. The CDR3 runs 16 residues. The CDR3 reads CASSPKGLRFAETQYF. In nucleotides, the CDR3 is TGTGCCAGCAGCCCTAAGGGACTCCGGTTTGCGGAGACCCAGTACTTC.

The chain joins TRBV18 to TRBJ2-3; 10 nucleotides align to TRBD2. CDR3 length: 17 amino acids. The trim removed 2 bases at V and 4 bases at J, leaving 9 bases unmatched. The germline V gene encodes CDR1 KGHSH and CDR2 LQKENI. The CDR3 nucleotides are TGTGCCAGCTCACCAACAGTCGGACTAGCGGACCCAGATACGCAGTATTTT. Residues: CASSPTVGLADPDTQYF.

The V call is TRBV12-5, the J call TRBJ1-1, with TRBD1 identical over 9 bases. CDR1 LGHNT and CDR2 FRNRAP come from the germline V gene. The CDR3 contains 14 residues. The V and J ends lost 7 bases and 5 bases, in that order; junction bases with no gene match: 8. CDR3 protein: CASAPNRGRTEAFF. In nucleotides, the CDR3 is TGTGCTAGTGCCCCTAACAGGGGGCGGACTGAAGCTTTCTTT.

The rearrangement uses TRBV5-6 and TRBJ1-1, with D tentatively TRBD1 (5 bases). Between the trimmed V and J ends, which lost 7 bases and 0 bases, there was a span of 13 bases. The CDR3 contains 14 residues. Germline CDR1 and CDR2: SGHDT and YYEEEE. The CDR3 loop is CASFRTNLNTEAFF. In DNA form, the CDR3 reads TGTGCCAGCTTCCGGACAAACTTGAACACTGAAGCTTTCTTT.